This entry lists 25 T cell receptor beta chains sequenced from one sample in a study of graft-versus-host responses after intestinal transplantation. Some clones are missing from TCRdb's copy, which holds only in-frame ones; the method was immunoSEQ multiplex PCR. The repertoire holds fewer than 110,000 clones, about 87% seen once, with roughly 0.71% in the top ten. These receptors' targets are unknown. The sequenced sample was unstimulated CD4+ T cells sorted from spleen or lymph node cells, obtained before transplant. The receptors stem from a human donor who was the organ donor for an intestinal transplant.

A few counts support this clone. The CDR3 reads CASSQGRMGELFF. CDR3 sequence (DNA): TGTGCCAGCAGCCAAGGTCGTATGGGGGAGCTGTTTTTT. The chain carries TRBV14 and TRBJ2-2; no clear D. Germline lookup yields CDR1 SGHDN and CDR2 FVKESK. This CDR3 is built from 13 residues. V lost 1 base and J 8 bases, leaving 8 bases between the germline ends.

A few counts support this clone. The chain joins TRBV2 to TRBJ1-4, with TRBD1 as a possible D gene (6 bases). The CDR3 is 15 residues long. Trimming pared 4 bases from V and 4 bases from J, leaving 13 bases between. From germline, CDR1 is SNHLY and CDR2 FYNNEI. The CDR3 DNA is TGTGCCAGCAGTGTAGCAGGGGCGGGTAATGAAAAACTGTTTTTT. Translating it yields CASSVAGAGNEKLFF.

The CDR3 DNA sequence: TGTGCCAGCAGTTTAGGGACTAGCGGGACGCGGGGGGAGCAGTACTTC. Translation: CASSLGTSGTRGEQYF. The chain combines TRBV27 with TRBJ2-7, with 13 bases that match TRBD2. The V gene end was trimmed by 2 bases and the J gene end by 7 bases; junction bases not matched to a gene: 8. Looked up from germline, CDR1 is MNHEY and CDR2 is SMNVEV (reference sequence). The CDR3 covers 16 residues.

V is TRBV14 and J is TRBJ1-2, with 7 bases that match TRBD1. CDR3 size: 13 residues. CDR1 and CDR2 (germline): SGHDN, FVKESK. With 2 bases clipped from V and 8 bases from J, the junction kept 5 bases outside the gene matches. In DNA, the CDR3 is TGTGCCAGCAGCCAACTGACAGGGAAAGGCTACACCTTC. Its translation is CASSQLTGKGYTF.

The CDR3 region is CASSFTGNQPQHF. The CDR3 nucleotides are TGTGCCAGCAGCTTTACAGGGAATCAGCCCCAGCATTTT. This rearrangement joins TRBV11-3 to TRBJ1-5, with TRBD1 as a possible D gene (6 bases). The CDR3 covers 13 residues. Germline V gene data show CDR1 as SGHNT and CDR2 as YENEEA. Trimming removed 3 bases from V and 4 bases from J, with 7 bases in between.

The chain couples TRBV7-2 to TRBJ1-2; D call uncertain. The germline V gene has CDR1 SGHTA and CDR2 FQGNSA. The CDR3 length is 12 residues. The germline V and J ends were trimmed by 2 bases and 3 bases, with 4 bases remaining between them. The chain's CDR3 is CASSLWDYGYTF. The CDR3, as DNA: TGTGCCAGCAGCTTATGGGACTATGGCTACACCTTC.

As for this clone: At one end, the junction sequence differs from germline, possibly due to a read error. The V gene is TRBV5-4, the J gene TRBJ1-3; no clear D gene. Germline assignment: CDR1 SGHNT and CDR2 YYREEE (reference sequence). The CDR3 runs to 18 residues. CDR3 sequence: CASSPGSTDGFSGNTIYF. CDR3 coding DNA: TGTGCCAGCAGCCCAGGCTCGACGGACGGATTCTCTGGAAATACCATATATTTT.

CDR3 in DNA: TGTGCCAGCAGTTACTCTTGGGATCAGCCCCAGCATTTT. Translating it yields CASSYSWDQPQHF. The chain couples TRBV6-5 to TRBJ1-5, with D unclear. From germline, CDR1 is MNHEY and CDR2 SVGAGI. CDR3 length equals 13 residues. The germline V and J ends were trimmed by 0 bases and 5 bases, with 5 bases remaining between them.

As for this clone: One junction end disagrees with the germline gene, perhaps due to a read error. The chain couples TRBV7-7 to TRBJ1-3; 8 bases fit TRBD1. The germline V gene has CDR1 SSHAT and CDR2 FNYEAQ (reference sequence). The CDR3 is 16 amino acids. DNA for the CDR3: TGTGCTAGCAGCTTCCTAATTACAGGGGGTAGCAACACCATATATTTT. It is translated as CASSFLITGGSNTIYF.

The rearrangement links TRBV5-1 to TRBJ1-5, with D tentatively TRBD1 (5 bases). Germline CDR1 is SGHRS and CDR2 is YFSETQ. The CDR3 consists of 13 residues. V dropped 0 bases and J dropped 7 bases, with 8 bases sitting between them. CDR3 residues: CASSLGEGQPQHF. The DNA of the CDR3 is TGCGCCAGCAGCTTGGGGGAGGGGCAGCCCCAGCATTTT.

CDR3 nucleotides: TGTGCCAGCAGCGATAAATCTCGGGCAAATCAGCCCCAGCATTTT. Protein sequence: CASSDKSRANQPQHF. The chain has TRBV21-1 and TRBJ1-5. TRBV21-1 is marked as a pseudogene. The CDR3 covers 15 residues.

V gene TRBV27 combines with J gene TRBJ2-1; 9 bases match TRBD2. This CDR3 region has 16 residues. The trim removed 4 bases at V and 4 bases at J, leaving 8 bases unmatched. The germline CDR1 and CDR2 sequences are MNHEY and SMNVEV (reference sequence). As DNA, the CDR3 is TGTGCCAGCAGTTCGGCGACTAGCGGAGCTTACAATGAGCAGTTCTTC. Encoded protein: CASSSATSGAYNEQFF.

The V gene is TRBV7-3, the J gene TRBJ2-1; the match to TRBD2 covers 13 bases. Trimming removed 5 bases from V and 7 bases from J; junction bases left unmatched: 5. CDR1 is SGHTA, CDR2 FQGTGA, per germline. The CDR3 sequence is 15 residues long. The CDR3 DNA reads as TGTGCCAGCAGCCTAGGGACTAGCGGGATTAATGAGCAGTTCTTC. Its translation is CASSLGTSGINEQFF.

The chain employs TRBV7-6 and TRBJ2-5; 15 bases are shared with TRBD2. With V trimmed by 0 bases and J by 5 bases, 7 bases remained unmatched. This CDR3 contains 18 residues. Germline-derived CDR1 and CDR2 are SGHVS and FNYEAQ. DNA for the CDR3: TGTGCCAGCAGCTTAGCGCCGGGGACTAGCGGGGGGAAGGAGACCCAGTACTTC. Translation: CASSLAPGTSGGKETQYF.

As DNA, the CDR3 is TGTGCCACCAGCAGAGATCTAGGCTACGAGCAGTACTTC. Translated, it gives CATSRDLGYEQYF. The J gene is TRBJ2-7, the V gene TRBV15; D remains unclear. The germline V gene encodes CDR1 LNHNV and CDR2 YYDKDF (reference sequence). Between the trimmed V and J ends, which lost 0 bases and 3 bases, there was a span of 6 bases. The CDR3 runs to 13 residues.

CDR3 in DNA: TGTGCCAGCAGCCAAGGTCCGGTGGGCGGGCCCTACAATGAGCAGTTCTTC. Its translation is CASSQGPVGGPYNEQFF. The chain links TRBV14 to TRBJ2-1; a weak D match, TRBD2 (5 bases). The CDR3 runs 17 residues. The germline V gene encodes CDR1 SGHDN and CDR2 FVKESK. Trimming removed 1 base at V and 2 bases at J, with 15 bases between.

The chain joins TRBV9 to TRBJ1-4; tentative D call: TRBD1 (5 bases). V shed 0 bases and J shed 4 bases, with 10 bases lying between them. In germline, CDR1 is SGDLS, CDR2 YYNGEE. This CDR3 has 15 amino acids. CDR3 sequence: CASSVEGHRNEKLFF. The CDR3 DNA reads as TGTGCCAGCAGCGTAGAGGGGCACCGTAATGAAAAACTGTTTTTT.

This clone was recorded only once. CDR3 DNA sequence: TGCGCCAGCAGCTTGCAGGGGGCTAATGAAAAACTGTTTTTT. It encodes CASSLQGANEKLFF. The chain combines TRBV5-1 with TRBJ1-4, with 7 bases aligning to TRBD1. The J segment lost 3 bases and the V segment lost 1 base, leaving 0 bases of the junction unmatched. The CDR3 is 14 amino acids. The germline V gene encodes CDR1 SGHRS and CDR2 YFSETQ.

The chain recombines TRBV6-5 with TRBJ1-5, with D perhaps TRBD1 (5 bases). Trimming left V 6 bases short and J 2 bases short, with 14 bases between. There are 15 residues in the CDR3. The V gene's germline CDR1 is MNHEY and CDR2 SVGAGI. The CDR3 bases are TGTGCCAGCAGAGCTTCGGGGCTCGGCAATCAGCCCCAGCATTTT. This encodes CASRASGLGNQPQHF.

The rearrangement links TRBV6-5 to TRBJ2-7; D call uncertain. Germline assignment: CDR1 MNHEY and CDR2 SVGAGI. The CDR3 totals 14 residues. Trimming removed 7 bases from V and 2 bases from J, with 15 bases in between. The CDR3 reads CASTRADTTYEQYF. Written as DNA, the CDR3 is TGTGCCAGCACCAGAGCTGATACTACCTACGAGCAGTACTTC.

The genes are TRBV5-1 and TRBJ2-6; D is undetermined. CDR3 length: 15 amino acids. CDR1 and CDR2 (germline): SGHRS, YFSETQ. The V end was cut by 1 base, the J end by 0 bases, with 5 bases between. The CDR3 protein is CASSLTASGANVLTF. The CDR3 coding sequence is TGCGCCAGCAGCTTGACAGCCTCTGGGGCCAACGTCCTGACTTTC.

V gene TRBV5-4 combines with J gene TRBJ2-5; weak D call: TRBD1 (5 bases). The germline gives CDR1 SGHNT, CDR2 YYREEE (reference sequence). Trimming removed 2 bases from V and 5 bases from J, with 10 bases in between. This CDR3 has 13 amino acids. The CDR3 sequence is CASSFQGFETQYF. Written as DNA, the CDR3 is TGTGCCAGCAGCTTTCAGGGTTTTGAGACCCAGTACTTC.

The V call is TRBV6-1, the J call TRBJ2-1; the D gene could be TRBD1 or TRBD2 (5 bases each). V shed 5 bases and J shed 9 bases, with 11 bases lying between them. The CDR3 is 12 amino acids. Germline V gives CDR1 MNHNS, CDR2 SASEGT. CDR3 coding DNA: TGTGCCAGCAGTTTAACTAGGGGTGAGCAGTTCTTC. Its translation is CASSLTRGEQFF.

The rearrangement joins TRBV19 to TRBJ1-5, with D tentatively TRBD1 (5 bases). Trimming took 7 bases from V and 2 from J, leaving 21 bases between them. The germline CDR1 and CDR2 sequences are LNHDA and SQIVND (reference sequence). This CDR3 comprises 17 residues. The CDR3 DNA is TGTGCCAGTACCACACGGACTCCAGGGAGTGGCAATCAGCCCCAGCATTTT. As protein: CASTTRTPGSGNQPQHF.

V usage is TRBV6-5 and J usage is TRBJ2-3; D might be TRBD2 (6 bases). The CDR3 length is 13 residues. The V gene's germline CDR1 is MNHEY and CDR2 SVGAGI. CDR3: CAVRRDGTDTQYF. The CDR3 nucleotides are TGTGCGGTTAGGCGGGATGGGACAGATACGCAGTATTTT.